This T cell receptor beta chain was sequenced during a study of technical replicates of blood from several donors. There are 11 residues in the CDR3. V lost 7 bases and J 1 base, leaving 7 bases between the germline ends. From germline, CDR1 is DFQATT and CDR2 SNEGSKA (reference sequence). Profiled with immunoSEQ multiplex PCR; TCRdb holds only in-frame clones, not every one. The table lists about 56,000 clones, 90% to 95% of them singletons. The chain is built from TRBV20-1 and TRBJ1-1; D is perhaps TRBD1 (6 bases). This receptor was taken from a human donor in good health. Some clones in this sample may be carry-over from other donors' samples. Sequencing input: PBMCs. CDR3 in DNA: TGCAGTGGGACAGAGAACACTGAAGCTTTCTTT. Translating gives CSGTENTEAFF.